This T cell receptor beta chain was captured in a study of blood T cells in healthy people across ages. Each donor supplied about 9.6 milliliters of peripheral blood. Study-level findings and limits: Estimates based on one million T cells were treated as lower bounds. Unsorted PBMCs blocked a conclusive comparison of naive and antigen-experienced cells.

PCR was performed a second time for 7 to 11 cycles using a sample-barcoded 5' primer and a J-beta primer mix. From the 5' RACE reads, TCRdb called clonotypes with MiXCR, one entry per CDR3 protein. Of about 770,000 distinct CDR3 sequences listed, approximately 48% were seen once; the top ten hold around 18%. This CDR3 has 16 amino acids. CDR1 and CDR2 from the germline V gene are SEHNR and FQNEAQ (reference sequence). V shed 5 bases and J shed 0 bases, with 14 bases lying between them. Notes on this clonotype: The antigen remains undetermined.

The receptor was derived from a man aged 60 to 75 in good health. J is TRBJ1-3 and V is TRBV7-9; D remains unclear. The sequenced material came from blood. The CDR3: CASSPAVTYSGNTIYF. The CDR3 nucleotides read TGTGCCAGCAGCCCCGCGGTGACCTACTCTGGAAACACCATATATTTT.